The following is a T cell receptor beta chain sequence with its context. Its specificity is not known. The data originate from a study of OX40 agonist ivuxolimab in advanced cancers. Findings and caveats of the study: More expanded clones were seen, on average, in CD8+ T cells than in CD4+.

Produced via immunoSEQ multiplex PCR; TCRdb's table is partial and in-frame only. The table includes roughly 61,000 clones, 70% to 90% detected once. The receptor comes from an adult with an advanced solid tumor such as melanoma, head and neck, liver or kidney cancer. The sequencing here drew on CD4+ or CD8+ T cells sorted from blood, taken in a trial of the OX40 agonist ivuxolimab.

CDR3 residues: CASSLRGDRTDTQYF. CDR3 nucleotides: TGTGCCAGCAGTTTACGAGGGGACCGCACAGATACGCAGTATTTT. The chain links TRBV27 to TRBJ2-3, with D perhaps matching TRBD1 or TRBD2 (5 bases each). Trimming pared 2 bases from V and 1 base from J, leaving 10 bases between. The germline V gene encodes CDR1 MNHEY and CDR2 SMNVEV (reference sequence). The CDR3 is made up of 15 amino acids.